This T cell receptor (beta chain) emerged from a study of blood T cell repertoires in COVID-19. Whole-study context: Sample material is recorded as cDNA or gDNA derived from T cells, B-cell-depleted T cells, or PBMCs.

Libraries were prepared by immunoSEQ multiplex PCR; TCRdb keeps only in-frame clonotypes and omits some of them. This sample has roughly 200,000 clones, with approximately 90% found just once. The V gene lost 8 bases and the J gene lost 1 base, with 6 bases spanning the gap. CDR1 LNHDA and CDR2 SQIVND come from the germline V gene (reference sequence). The CDR3 is 12 amino acids. The clonotype was recovered from a woman between 18 and 29 years old who had recovered from COVID-19. The J gene is TRBJ2-1, the V gene TRBV19; possibly TRBD2 for D (6 bases). The sample consisted of peripheral blood. The CDR3 coding sequence is TGTGCCAGTGCGGGGTCCTACAATGAGCAGTTCTTC. It yields the protein CASAGSYNEQFF. Complete variable domain (other parts from reference TRBV19 and TRBJ2-1): DGGITQSPKYLFRKEGQNVTLSCEQNLNHDAMYWYRQDPGQGLRLIYYSQIVNDFQKGDIAEGYSVSREKKESFPLTVTSAQKNPTAFYLCASAGSYNEQFFGPGTRLTVL.